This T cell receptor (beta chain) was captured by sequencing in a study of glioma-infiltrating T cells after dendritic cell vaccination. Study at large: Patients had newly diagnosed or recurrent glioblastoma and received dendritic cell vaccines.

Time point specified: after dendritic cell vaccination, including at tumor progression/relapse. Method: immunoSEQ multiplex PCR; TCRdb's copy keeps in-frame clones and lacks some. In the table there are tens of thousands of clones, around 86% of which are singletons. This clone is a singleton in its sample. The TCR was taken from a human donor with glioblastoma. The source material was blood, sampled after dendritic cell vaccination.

The DNA for the CDR3 is TGTGCCAGTAGTATATTAACCCTAAGCGGAGAGACCCAGTACTTC. Encoded protein: CASSILTLSGETQYF. The chain combines TRBV19 with TRBJ2-5; possible D gene TRBD2, 5 bases. The CDR3 is 15 residues long. Trimming stripped 2 bases from V and 4 bases from J, with 14 bases between. CDR1 and CDR2 from the germline V gene are LNHDA and SQIVND (reference sequence).